This T cell receptor beta chain derives from a study of Ad26.COV2.S vaccination and SARS-CoV-2 variants. Study-wide results and caveats: Once vaccination had occurred, spike-specific CD8+ and CD4+ T cell responses reportedly showed substantial breadth.

The protocol was immunoSEQ multiplex PCR, while the TCRdb copy is restricted to in-frame clones and leaves out a portion. The sample has about 400,000 clones; approximately 90% are singletons. A word on this clone: Its antigen is unknown.

Treatment here: some 20 received Ad26.COV2.S at low or high dose, single or two shots; five or six received placebo; per-sample allocation not given. Vaccine and placebo recipients were sampled on day 63 after the first injection. Trimming shortened V by 7 bases and J by 1 base, and 14 bases separated the two germline ends. The CDR3 consists of 16 residues. Germline lookup yields CDR1 MNHNY and CDR2 SVGAGI (reference sequence). The TCR was taken from a person between 18 and 60 years old who received the Ad26.COV2.S COVID-19 vaccine or a placebo. The source material was peripheral blood, sampled in a trial of Ad26.COV2.S vaccine versus placebo. The V call is TRBV6-6, the J call TRBJ1-6; D is unresolved. The CDR3 sequence: CASMKTPGSYNSPLHF. CDR3 DNA: TGTGCCAGCATGAAAACCCCCGGGTCCTATAATTCACCCCTCCACTTT.